A single sample gave rise to the 23 T cell receptor beta chains below, sequenced in a study of shared clonotypes between healthy human individuals. The method was immunoSEQ multiplex PCR; TCRdb's version includes in-frame clones alone and lacks a portion of them. The table shows 550,000 to 700,000 clones, with around 73% occurring only once. Sequenced: memory CD4+ T cells sorted from blood. Subset of the sample: CD45RA-negative fraction. The receptors derive from a woman in her 30s in good health.

V gene TRBV6-5 combines with J gene TRBJ1-2; 11 bases agree with TRBD1. V dropped 6 bases and J dropped 2; count of bases not matched to a gene: 5. Per germline, CDR1 MNHEY and CDR2 SVGAGI. CDR3 length: 15 residues. For the CDR3, the DNA is TGTGCCAGCAGCAGGACAGGGGGCTTCAACTATGGCTACACCTTC. This gives the protein CASSRTGGFNYGYTF.

The rearrangement links TRBV19 to TRBJ1-2, with a possible D match to TRBD1 (5 bases). V lost 10 bases, J lost 0 bases, and 15 bases lay in between. The CDR3 consists of 14 residues. Germline-derived CDR1 and CDR2 are LNHDA and SQIVND (reference sequence). The CDR3 region has the DNA TGTGCCACCAAACGGGACGGATCTAACTATGGCTACACCTTC. It translates to CATKRDGSNYGYTF.

In regard to this clone: With a much larger clone just one base away, this may be a read error. The same CDR3 arises from other DNA sequences in this sample as well. The gene calls are TRBV6-1 and TRBJ2-7; tentatively, D is TRBD1 (6 bases). There are 13 residues in the CDR3. Germline V gives CDR1 MNHNS, CDR2 SASEGT. V was trimmed by 6 bases and J by 2 bases, leaving 11 bases between them. This CDR3 is CASRLTGPYEQYF. In DNA form, the CDR3 reads TGTGCCAGCAGGTTAACAGGGCCCTACGAGCAGTACTTC.

V gene TRBV7-2 combines with J gene TRBJ1-2; D gene unclear. The CDR3 loop spans 17 amino acids. The germline V gene encodes CDR1 SGHTA and CDR2 FQGNSA. V dropped 1 base and J dropped 0 bases, with 15 bases sitting between them. In DNA form, the CDR3 reads TGTGCCAGCAGCTTAGTTCCAGTATTCTCCCCTAACTATGGCTACACCTTC. This translates into CASSLVPVFSPNYGYTF.

The V and J genes are TRBV6-6 and TRBJ2-7, with D uncertain. The CDR3 is made up of 16 amino acids. The V end lost 5 bases, the J end lost 3 bases, and 20 bases lay between the germline ends. CDR1 and CDR2 from the germline V gene are MNHNY and SVGAGI (reference sequence). The CDR3 coding sequence is TGTGCCAGCAGTCCCTCGAAGACCGGGTTTCGCTACGAGCAGTACTTC. Its translation: CASSPSKTGFRYEQYF.

This clone was detected a few times. The chain carries TRBV18 and TRBJ2-5; TRBD1 aligns across 8 bases. From germline, CDR1 is KGHSH and CDR2 LQKENI. CDR3 length equals 14 residues. Trimming removed 8 bases from V and 1 base from J; junction bases left unmatched: 6. CDR3 region: CASQQGGGQETQYF. The CDR3 DNA reads as TGTGCCAGCCAACAGGGGGGCGGCCAAGAGACCCAGTACTTC.

Points on this clone: The same CDR3 can be traced to other DNA sequences in this sample. The chain employs TRBV2 and TRBJ2-2, with 9 bases fitting TRBD1. The germline gives CDR1 SNHLY, CDR2 FYNNEI. The CDR3 has 15 amino acids. V lost 3 bases to trimming and J lost 3 bases; unmatched junction nucleotides: 2. DNA for the CDR3: TGTGCCAGCAGTGAGGGGACAGGGTACACCGGGGAGCTGTTTTTT. As protein: CASSEGTGYTGELFF.

This chain connects TRBV5-1 to TRBJ1-1; the D is unclear. CDR1 and CDR2 from the germline V gene are SGHRS and YFSETQ. V was pared by 5 bases and J by 4 bases, with 18 bases between. This CDR3 contains 15 residues. CDR3 sequence: CASSSAGHPGTEAFF. The CDR3, as DNA: TGCGCCAGCAGTTCTGCCGGGCACCCGGGCACTGAAGCTTTCTTT.

The chain uses TRBV7-9 and TRBJ2-5, with TRBD2 matching 7 bases. V shed 5 bases, J shed 5 bases, and the junction held 17 bases outside the gene matches. The CDR3 totals 17 residues. Germline V gene data show CDR1 as SEHNR and CDR2 as FQNEAQ (reference sequence). The CDR3 nucleotides are TGTGCCAGCAGCCTCGGGGGGTCTAGCGAGGGGCACGAGACCCAGTACTTC. Translating gives CASSLGGSSEGHETQYF.

The chain carries TRBV7-2 and TRBJ1-2; 7 bases agree with TRBD1. V dropped 3 bases and J dropped 7; count of bases not matched to a gene: 5. Germline V gene lookup returns CDR1 SGHTA and CDR2 FQGNSA. The CDR3 runs to 13 residues. In DNA, the CDR3 is TGTGCCAGCAGCTTTGGGACAGCCGGTGGCTACACCTTC. Its translation: CASSFGTAGGYTF.

Of note for this clone: Within the sample, other DNA sequences also encode this same CDR3. The V gene is TRBV27, the J gene TRBJ2-3; 9 bases fit TRBD2. The V segment lost 5 bases and the J segment 1 base; nucleotides outside the gene matches: 4. The germline V gene has CDR1 MNHEY and CDR2 SMNVEV (reference sequence). The CDR3 length is 15 residues. The CDR3 DNA reads as TGTGCCAGCAGTCTATTAGCGGGAGGCACAGATACGCAGTATTTT. As protein: CASSLLAGGTDTQYF.

Only one count was recorded for this clone. The genes are TRBV19 and TRBJ2-5; TRBD2 agrees at 12 bases. Looked up from germline, CDR1 is LNHDA and CDR2 is SQIVND (reference sequence). With 5 bases clipped from V and 5 bases from J, the junction kept 9 bases outside the gene matches. The CDR3 covers 16 residues. In DNA form, the CDR3 reads TGTGCCAGTAGTCCGAGACTAGCGGGAGATCGGGAGACCCAGTACTTC. It is translated as CASSPRLAGDRETQYF.

This clone was seen only once. The gene calls are TRBV6-5 and TRBJ1-1; TRBD1 agrees at 10 bases. The V and J ends lost 5 bases and 5 bases, in that order; junction bases with no gene match: 8. The CDR3 is made up of 15 amino acids. Germline lookup yields CDR1 MNHEY and CDR2 SVGAGI. CDR3 loop: CASSPYRQGATEAFF. For the CDR3, the DNA is TGTGCCAGCAGTCCCTATCGACAGGGGGCAACTGAAGCTTTCTTT.

V gene TRBV19 combines with J gene TRBJ2-5; 10 bases agree with TRBD2. The CDR3 spans 15 residues. The germline gives CDR1 LNHDA, CDR2 SQIVND (reference sequence). V lost 7 bases and J lost 4; bases outside the gene matches: 9. The CDR3 reads CASTPSGGGGETQYF. The CDR3 coding sequence is TGTGCCAGTACCCCTAGCGGGGGAGGCGGAGAGACCCAGTACTTC.

This sequence joins TRBV28 and TRBJ2-3, with 15 bases fitting TRBD2. CDR1 is MDHEN, CDR2 SYDVKM, per germline. V gave up 2 bases and J gave up 6 bases; unmatched junction bases: 6. The CDR3 is made up of 17 amino acids. The DNA of the CDR3 is TGTGCCAGCAGTTTAGGCTCCGGGACTAGCGGGAGGGATACGCAGTATTTT. Its protein product is CASSLGSGTSGRDTQYF.

The CDR3 region is CASRTKPGTQKFSYNEQFF. The CDR3 nucleotides read TGTGCCAGCAGGACAAAGCCCGGGACACAGAAATTCTCCTACAATGAGCAGTTCTTC. This chain joins TRBV28 and TRBJ2-1, with D maybe TRBD1 (6 bases). The germline V gene has CDR1 MDHEN and CDR2 SYDVKM. Trimming pared 6 bases from V and 0 bases from J, leaving 24 bases between. CDR3 length equals 19 residues.

V usage is TRBV7-2 and J usage is TRBJ2-5; possibly TRBD1 for D (7 bases). V was shortened by 5 bases and J by 5 bases, with 18 bases between the two germline ends. CDR1 and CDR2 (germline): SGHTA, FQGNSA. The CDR3 is 15 residues long. Here the CDR3 DNA reads TGTGCCAGCAGCCCACCGTCAGGGGGGCGGGAGACCCAGTACTTC. Its protein is CASSPPSGGRETQYF.

This chain links TRBV5-1 with TRBJ2-2; the match to TRBD1 covers 8 bases. Germline lookup yields CDR1 SGHRS and CDR2 YFSETQ. The CDR3 is 14 amino acids. V gave up 0 bases and J gave up 10 bases; unmatched junction bases: 5. DNA for the CDR3: TGCGCCAGCAGCTTGGGAACAGGGGGTCAGGAGCTGTTTTTT. Its protein is CASSLGTGGQELFF.

The chain combines TRBV28 with TRBJ1-1; D is unresolved. Germline V CDR1 and CDR2: MDHEN, SYDVKM. The CDR3 has 12 amino acids. The germline V and J ends were trimmed by 7 bases and 7 bases, with 13 bases remaining between them. The CDR3 nucleotides read TGTGCCAGCACTTCTCACCTCCTTGAAGCTTTCTTT. Residues: CASTSHLLEAFF.

This clone was seen ten or more times. This rearrangement joins TRBV5-4 to TRBJ2-7; 10 bases align to TRBD1. This CDR3 comprises 15 residues. V lost 3 bases to trimming and J lost 7 bases; unmatched junction nucleotides: 10. Germline loops: CDR1 SGHNT, CDR2 YYREEE (reference sequence). CDR3 DNA: TGTGCCAGCAGCTCCACCGGGACAGGGGATAGGGAGCAGTACTTC. Its protein is CASSSTGTGDREQYF. Supplemented by reference TRBV5-4 and TRBJ2-7, the full variable domain reads ETGVTQSPTHLIKTRGQQVTLRCSSQSGHNTVSWYQQALGQGPQFIFQYYREEENGRGNFPPRFSGLQFPNYSSELNVNALELDDSALYLCASSSTGTGDREQYFGPGTRLTVT.

This clone was observed at least ten times. The rearrangement links TRBV5-1 to TRBJ1-2, with 7 bases matching TRBD1. V gave up 5 bases and J gave up 8 bases; unmatched junction bases: 12. The V gene's germline CDR1 is SGHRS and CDR2 YFSETQ. The CDR3 totals 14 residues. The CDR3 region is CASSSGQQEEGYTF. CDR3 coding DNA: TGCGCCAGCAGTTCGGGACAGCAAGAAGAAGGCTACACCTTC.

This chain links TRBV7-9 with TRBJ1-2; D is uncertain. In germline, CDR1 is SEHNR, CDR2 FQNEAQ (reference sequence). V was pared by 1 base and J by 1 base, with 7 bases between. This CDR3 is built from 14 residues. Here the CDR3 DNA reads TGTGCCAGCAGCTTAGAAGTCAGTAACTATGGCTACACCTTC. Translated, it gives CASSLEVSNYGYTF.

This chain links TRBV28 with TRBJ1-1; D gene uncertain. Between the trimmed V and J ends, which lost 2 bases and 3 bases, there was a span of 10 bases. Looked up from germline, CDR1 is MDHEN and CDR2 is SYDVKM. CDR3 size: 14 residues. CDR3 DNA sequence: TGTGCCAGCAGTTTAAATCCGGGAGACACTGAAGCTTTCTTT. It yields the protein CASSLNPGDTEAFF.